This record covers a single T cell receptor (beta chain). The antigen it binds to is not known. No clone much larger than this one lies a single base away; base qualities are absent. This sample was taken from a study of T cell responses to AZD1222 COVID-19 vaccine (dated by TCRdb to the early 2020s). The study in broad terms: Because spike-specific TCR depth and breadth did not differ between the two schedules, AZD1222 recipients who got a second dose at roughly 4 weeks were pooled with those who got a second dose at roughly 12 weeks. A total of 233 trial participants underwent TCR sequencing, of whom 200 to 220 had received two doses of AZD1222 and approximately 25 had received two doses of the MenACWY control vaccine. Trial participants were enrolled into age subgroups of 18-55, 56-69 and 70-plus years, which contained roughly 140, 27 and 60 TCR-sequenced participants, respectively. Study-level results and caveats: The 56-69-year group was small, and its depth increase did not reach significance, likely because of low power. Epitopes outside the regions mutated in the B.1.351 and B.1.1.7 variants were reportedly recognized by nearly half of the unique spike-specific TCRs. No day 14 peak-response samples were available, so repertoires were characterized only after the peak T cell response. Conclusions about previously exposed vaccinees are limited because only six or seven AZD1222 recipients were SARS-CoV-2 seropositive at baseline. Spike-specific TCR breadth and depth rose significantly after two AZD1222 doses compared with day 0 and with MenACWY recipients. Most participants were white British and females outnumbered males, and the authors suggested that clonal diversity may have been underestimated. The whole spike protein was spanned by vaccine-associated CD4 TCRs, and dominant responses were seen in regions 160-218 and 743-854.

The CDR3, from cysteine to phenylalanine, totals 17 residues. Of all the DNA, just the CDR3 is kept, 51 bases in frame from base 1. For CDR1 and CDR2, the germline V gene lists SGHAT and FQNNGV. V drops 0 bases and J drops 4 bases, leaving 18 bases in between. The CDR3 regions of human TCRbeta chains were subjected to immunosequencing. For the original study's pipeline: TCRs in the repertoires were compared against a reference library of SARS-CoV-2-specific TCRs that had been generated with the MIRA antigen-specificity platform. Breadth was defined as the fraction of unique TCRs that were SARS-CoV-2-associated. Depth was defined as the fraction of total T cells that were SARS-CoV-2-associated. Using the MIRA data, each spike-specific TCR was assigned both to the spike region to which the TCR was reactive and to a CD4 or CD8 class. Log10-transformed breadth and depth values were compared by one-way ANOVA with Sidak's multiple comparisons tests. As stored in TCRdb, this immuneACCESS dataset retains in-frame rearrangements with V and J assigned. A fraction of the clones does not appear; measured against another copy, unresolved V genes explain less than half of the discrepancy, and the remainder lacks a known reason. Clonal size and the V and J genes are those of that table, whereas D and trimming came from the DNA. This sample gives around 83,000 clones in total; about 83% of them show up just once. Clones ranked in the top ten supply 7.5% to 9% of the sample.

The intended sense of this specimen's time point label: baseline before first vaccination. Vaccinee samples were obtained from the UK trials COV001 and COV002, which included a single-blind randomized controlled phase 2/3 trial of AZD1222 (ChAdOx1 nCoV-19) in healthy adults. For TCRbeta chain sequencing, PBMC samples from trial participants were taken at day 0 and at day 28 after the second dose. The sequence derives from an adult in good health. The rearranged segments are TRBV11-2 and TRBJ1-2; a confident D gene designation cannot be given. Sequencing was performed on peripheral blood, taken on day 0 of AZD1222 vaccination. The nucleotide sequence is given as TGTGCCAGCAGCTTAGATGTCCAGGCCTACTCGGGCTATGGCTACACCTTC. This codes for CASSLDVQAYSGYGYTF.